One sample yielded the 22 T cell receptor beta chains listed below, sequenced in a study of beta chain features in type 1 diabetes. Regarding the study as a whole: Shortening of TCRB CDR3s, moderate but significant, appeared in all four CD4+ subsets of Type 1 diabetes patients.

The sequenced template was cDNA made from the entire isolated RNA. TCRdb's copy holds only in-frame clones and misses some; the assay was immunoSEQ multiplex PCR. The sample carries hundreds of thousands of clones, around 15% recorded once. These receptors have no known antigen. The sample taken for sequencing was naive CD4+ T cells from blood. These receptors were collected from a man younger than 35 with type 1 diabetes.

A remark on this clone: A read error may account for a junction end that differs from germline. J is TRBJ1-1 and V is TRBV7-7; D remains unclear. Germline V gene sequence: CDR1 SSHAT, CDR2 FNYEAQ (reference sequence). The CDR3 has 13 residues. The CDR3 nucleotides read TGTGCTAGCAGCCCCCATCTGGGCACTGAAGCTTTCTTT. Its translation: CASSPHLGTEAFF.

The chain is built from TRBV5-4 and TRBJ1-2; no clear D. The germline CDR1 and CDR2 sequences are SGHNT and YYREEE (reference sequence). The CDR3 runs 15 residues. Trimming took off 5 bases at V and 3 bases at J, with 17 bases between the two ends. DNA of the CDR3: TGTGCCAGCAGGGCCACGGGCTCCCGGGACTATGGCTACACCTTC. It is translated as CASRATGSRDYGYTF.

A few counts support this clone. V and J are TRBV6-1 and TRBJ1-2; no definite D call. This CDR3 region has 12 residues. CDR1 is MNHNS, CDR2 SASEGT, per germline. Between the trimmed V and J ends, which lost 6 bases and 8 bases, there was a span of 13 bases. The CDR3: CASRGSGYGYTF. As DNA, the CDR3 is TGTGCCAGCAGGGGGTCCGGGTACGGCTACACCTTC.

This clone appeared a few times. This chain joins TRBV2 and TRBJ2-5, with 7 nucleotides matching TRBD1. Germline V gene lookup returns CDR1 SNHLY and CDR2 FYNNEI. This CDR3 is 11 amino acids long. The V segment lost 10 bases and the J segment 7 bases; nucleotides outside the gene matches: 6. In nucleotides, the CDR3 is TGTGCCATCCGGACAGGCGCGACCCAGTACTTC. Its protein is CAIRTGATQYF.

A few counts support this clone. This chain joins TRBV19 and TRBJ1-1, with D possibly matching TRBD1 (6 bases). The CDR3 is 14 amino acids. In germline, CDR1 is LNHDA, CDR2 SQIVND (reference sequence). Trimming left V 1 base short and J 4 bases short, with 10 bases between. In nucleotides, the CDR3 is TGTGCCAGTAGTATAGGGGGGCTCGGCACTGAAGCTTTCTTT. Its protein product is CASSIGGLGTEAFF. The full variable domain, with the rest looked up from reference TRBV19 and TRBJ1-1, is DGGITQSPKYLFRKEGQNVTLSCEQNLNHDAMYWYRQDPGQGLRLIYYSQIVNDFQKGDIAEGYSVSREKKESFPLTVTSAQKNPTAFYLCASSIGGLGTEAFFGQGTRLTVV.

This clone turned up a few times. The chain recombines TRBV5-1 with TRBJ2-1; 11 bases map to TRBD2. Germline V CDR1 and CDR2: SGHRS, YFSETQ. The length of the CDR3 is 16 residues. V was pared by 3 bases and J by 0 bases, with 2 bases of the junction left unmatched. The CDR3 protein is CASSSSGGFSYNEQFF. CDR3 nucleotides: TGCGCCAGCAGCTCTAGCGGGGGGTTCTCCTACAATGAGCAGTTCTTC.

The table lists this clone with a count of one. The rearrangement links TRBV4-2 to TRBJ1-5; weak D call: TRBD1 (5 bases). The CDR3 is 15 residues long. V lost 0 bases and J 5 bases, leaving 11 bases between the germline ends. Per the germline V gene, CDR1 is LGHNA and CDR2 is YNFKEQ. CDR3 residues: CASSQDRGSHQPQHF. For the CDR3, the DNA is TGTGCCAGCAGCCAAGATCGGGGGTCACATCAGCCCCAGCATTTT.

In this sample, this clone turned up a few times. This rearrangement joins TRBV2 to TRBJ2-1; D uncertain. The germline V gene encodes CDR1 SNHLY and CDR2 FYNNEI. The V and J ends lost 11 bases and 6 bases respectively, with 14 bases between them. This CDR3 has 12 amino acids. CDR3 region: CAEGPGVNEQFF. In DNA, the CDR3 is TGTGCCGAAGGGCCTGGGGTCAATGAGCAGTTCTTC.

A few counts support this clone. The genes are TRBV5-4 and TRBJ2-7; tentative D call: TRBD1 (6 bases). V was trimmed by 6 bases and J by 2 bases, leaving 24 bases between them. Germline CDR1 reads SGHNT; CDR2 reads YYREEE (reference sequence). The CDR3 extends over 17 amino acids. This chain's CDR3 is CASMAERGTGTPYEQYF. The CDR3 bases are TGTGCCAGCATGGCGGAAAGGGGGACCGGGACCCCCTACGAGCAGTACTTC.

The rearrangement links TRBV6-6 to TRBJ1-5; 8 bases are shared with TRBD1. The CDR3 has 15 residues. V lost 5 bases to trimming and J lost 2 bases; unmatched junction nucleotides: 5. Germline values: CDR1 MNHNY, CDR2 SVGAGI (reference sequence). DNA for the CDR3: TGTGCCAGCAGTGACAGGGGTAGGGGCAATCAGCCCCAGCATTTT. Its protein product is CASSDRGRGNQPQHF.

This chain joins TRBV9 and TRBJ1-2; no definite D call. Germline V lookup: CDR1 SGDLS, CDR2 YYNGEE. The CDR3 sequence is 13 residues long. V was cut by 0 bases and J by 3 bases, with 6 bases left in between. CDR3 residues: CASSVVQDYGYTF. CDR3 nucleotide sequence: TGTGCCAGCAGCGTAGTCCAGGACTATGGCTACACCTTC.

This clone was counted only a few times. This chain joins TRBV7-2 and TRBJ2-1, with TRBD1 matching 9 bases. V shed 5 bases and J 8 bases; nucleotides not matched to a gene: 10. The CDR3 consists of 15 residues. CDR1 is SGHTA, CDR2 FQGNSA, per germline. CDR3 nucleotide sequence: TGTGCCAGCAGCCTTACCGGGACAGGGTATGATGAGCAGTTCTTC. Its translation is CASSLTGTGYDEQFF.

This clone turned up a few times. The V and J genes are TRBV30 and TRBJ2-5, with D perhaps TRBD1 (5 bases). Germline values: CDR1 GTSNPN, CDR2 SVGIG (reference sequence). The CDR3 consists of 12 residues. The V and J ends lost 4 bases and 11 bases respectively, with 17 bases between them. CDR3 coding DNA: TGTGCCTGGATGAATTCAGGGTACGGGCAGTACTTC. It encodes CAWMNSGYGQYF.

This rearrangement joins TRBV2 to TRBJ2-5, with D perhaps TRBD1 (6 bases). Germline loops: CDR1 SNHLY, CDR2 FYNNEI. The ends were cut back, 3 bases at V and 4 bases at J, with 15 bases in the middle. This CDR3 region has 15 residues. For the CDR3, the DNA is TGTGCCAGCAGTGACTGGGGGCCCGCAGGAGAGACCCAGTACTTC. Translated, it gives CASSDWGPAGETQYF.

The V and J genes are TRBV7-9 and TRBJ1-4; D remains ambiguous. In germline, CDR1 is SEHNR, CDR2 FQNEAQ (reference sequence). Trimming took 7 bases from V and 2 from J, leaving 11 bases between them. The CDR3 covers 14 residues. This CDR3 reads CASTATSTNEKLFF. CDR3 nucleotide sequence: TGTGCCAGCACCGCCACGTCTACTAATGAAAAACTGTTTTTT.

The chain employs TRBV27 and TRBJ2-5; 7 bases are shared with TRBD1. CDR3 length: 16 amino acids. Germline V gene sequence: CDR1 MNHEY, CDR2 SMNVEV (reference sequence). V gave up 4 bases and J gave up 5 bases; unmatched junction bases: 13. The CDR3 spells CASSSADYRGWETQYF. The CDR3 DNA reads as TGTGCCAGCAGTTCCGCGGATTACAGGGGATGGGAGACCCAGTACTTC.

This clone was found a few times. This chain uses TRBV30 with TRBJ1-1; no clear D. The ends were cut back, 3 bases at V and 1 base at J, with 9 bases in the middle. CDR1 is GTSNPN, CDR2 SVGIG, per germline (reference sequence). This CDR3 contains 13 residues. DNA of the CDR3: TGTGCCTGGAGGGAACAGCCGAACACTGAAGCTTTCTTT. Its translation: CAWREQPNTEAFF.

This clone occurred a few times. CDR3 sequence (DNA): TGTGCCAGCAATCTGGCTGCCAACCTAGCCAAAAACATTCAGTACTTC. Protein product: CASNLAANLAKNIQYF. The rearrangement links TRBV28 to TRBJ2-4, with no clear D. The CDR3 length is 16 residues. V was cut by 7 bases and J by 0 bases, with 16 bases left in between. Germline V gene data show CDR1 as MDHEN and CDR2 as SYDVKM. The variable domain in full, with the rest retrieved from reference TRBV28 and TRBJ2-4, is DVKVTQSSRYLVKRTGEKVFLECVQDMDHENMFWYRQDPGLGLRLIYFSYDVKMKEKGDIPEGYSVSREKKERFSLILESASTNQTSMYLCASNLAANLAKNIQYFGAGTRLSVL.

The table lists this clone with a few counts. A read error may account for a junction end that differs from germline. J is TRBJ2-5 and V is TRBV20-1; D may be TRBD1 (6 bases). Germline V CDR1 and CDR2: DFQATT, SNEGSKA (reference sequence). This CDR3 comprises 11 residues. The CDR3 loop reads CSAADSSFTHF. CDR3 sequence (DNA): TGCAGTGCCGCGGACAGCTCTTTCACCCACTTC.

This clone was observed a few times. The genes are TRBV28 and TRBJ1-5; the D is unclear. The CDR3 is 13 residues long. The V end lost 5 bases, the J end lost 1 base, and 6 bases lay between the germline ends. The germline CDR1 and CDR2 sequences are MDHEN and SYDVKM. The DNA for the CDR3 is TGTGCCAGCAGTGGAGGGAGCAATCAGCCCCAGCATTTT. The encoded protein is CASSGGSNQPQHF.

This clone was detected a few times. This chain joins TRBV30 and TRBJ2-7; possible D gene TRBD1, 6 bases. Trimming cost V 4 bases and J 2 bases, with 12 bases left between them. The CDR3 is 13 amino acids. Germline CDR1 reads GTSNPN; CDR2 reads SVGIG (reference sequence). Here the CDR3 DNA reads TGTGCCTGGACGGACAGCCCTCCCTACGAGCAGTACTTC. It specifies CAWTDSPPYEQYF.

A note on this clone: The sample contains more than one DNA sequence encoding this CDR3. The chain carries TRBV6-6 and TRBJ2-7; D is ambiguous. V lost 0 bases, J lost 5 bases, and 5 bases lay in between. CDR3 length equals 12 residues. The germline V gene has CDR1 MNHNY and CDR2 SVGAGI (reference sequence). CDR3 in amino acids: CASSYSLNEQYF. For the CDR3, the DNA is TGTGCCAGCAGTTACTCCCTAAACGAGCAGTACTTC.